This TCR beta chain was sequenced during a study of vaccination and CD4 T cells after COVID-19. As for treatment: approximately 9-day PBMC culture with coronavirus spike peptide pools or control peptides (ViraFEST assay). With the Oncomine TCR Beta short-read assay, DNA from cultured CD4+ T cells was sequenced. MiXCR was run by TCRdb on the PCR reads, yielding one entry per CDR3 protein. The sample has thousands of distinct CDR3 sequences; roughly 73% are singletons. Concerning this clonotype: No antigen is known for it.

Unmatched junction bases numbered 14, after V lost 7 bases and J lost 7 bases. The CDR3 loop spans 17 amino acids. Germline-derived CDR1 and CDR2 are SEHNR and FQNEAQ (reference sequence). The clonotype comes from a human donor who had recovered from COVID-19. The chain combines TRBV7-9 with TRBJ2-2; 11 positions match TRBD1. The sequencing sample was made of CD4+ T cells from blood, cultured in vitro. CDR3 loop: CASTKYRDRGFGGELFF. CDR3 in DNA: TGTGCCAGCACGAAATACCGGGACAGGGGGTTCGGCGGGGAGCTGTTTTTT.